This T cell receptor beta chain derives from a study of blood T cell repertoires in COVID-19. Whole-study context: Some COVID-19 samples were acute and others convalescent; all came from the United States, Italy and Spain. T cells, B-cell-depleted T cells, or PBMCs supplied cDNA or gDNA.

This CDR3 comprises 14 residues. With 5 bases clipped from V and 4 bases from J, the junction kept 3 bases outside the gene matches. Looked up from germline, CDR1 is SGHTA and CDR2 is FQGNSA. Original analysis: Reference gene primers were amplified, and this amplification served to estimate nucleated cell counts. Here immunoSEQ multiplex PCR was the method, and the copy in TCRdb shows in-frame clones only, minus some. Clone size and the V and J calls come from that table; the DNA yielded D and trimming. Of roughly 140,000 clones in the sample, over 70% are singletons; the top ten hold around 1.7%. Sample: peripheral blood. V gene TRBV7-2 combines with J gene TRBJ2-3, with 10 bases matching TRBD2. The receptor's source is a woman aged 50 to 65 with acute or convalescent COVID-19. CDR3 protein: CASSASGGADTQYF. CDR3 in DNA: TGTGCCAGCAGCGCAAGCGGGGGGGCAGATACGCAGTATTTT.